This TCR beta chain emerged from a study of blood T cell repertoires in COVID-19. Profiling relied on immunoSEQ multiplex PCR, and the TCRdb table lists in-frame clones only, not all of them. The profile covers 99,000 or so clones, with more than 75% appearing a single time and over 12% taken by the ten largest. With V trimmed by 4 bases and J by 2 bases, 2 bases remained unmatched. The germline V gene has CDR1 KGHSH and CDR2 LQKENI. This CDR3 spans 15 amino acids. The origin of this receptor is a man aged 50 to 59 with acute or convalescent COVID-19. Sequenced input: peripheral blood. The chain employs TRBV18 and TRBJ2-6; 7 bases line up with TRBD1. The CDR3 is CASSRTGAGANVLTF. CDR3 DNA sequence: TGTGCCAGCTCACGAACAGGGGCTGGGGCCAACGTCCTGACTTTC.